The 32 T cell receptor beta chains reported below all come from one sample, sequenced in a study of beta chain features in type 1 diabetes. Study observations and caveats: Shorter TCRB CDR3s, moderately but significantly so, were found in Type 1 diabetes patients in all four CD4+ subsets.

All of the isolated RNA was reverse transcribed, so expressed TCRB transcripts were sequenced. The method was immunoSEQ multiplex PCR; TCRdb's version includes in-frame clones alone and lacks a portion of them. The repertoire has 150,000 to 200,000 clones, roughly 59% of them found once; the top ten carry about 0.091%. For these receptors, no antigen is known. Material: naive CD4+ T cells from blood. All receptors come from a man aged 25 to 40 with type 1 diabetes.

The V call is TRBV29-1, the J call TRBJ2-5, with unresolved D. Looked up from germline, CDR1 is SQVTM and CDR2 is ANQGSEA. This CDR3 has 14 amino acids. Trimming pared 2 bases from V and 2 bases from J, leaving 12 bases between. Here the CDR3 DNA reads TGCAGCGTTGAAAAGCAGGATCTACAAGAGACCCAGTACTTC. Translation gives CSVEKQDLQETQYF.

This sequence joins TRBV29-1 and TRBJ1-2; 9 bases line up with TRBD1. Per germline, CDR1 SQVTM and CDR2 ANQGSEA. V shed 2 bases and J 4 bases; nucleotides not matched to a gene: 5. This CDR3 region has 14 residues. CDR3 nucleotides: TGCAGCGTTGAATCCGGGACAGGGATCTATGGCTACACCTTC. This translates into CSVESGTGIYGYTF. Full variable domain (remainder filled in from reference TRBV29-1 and TRBJ1-2): SAVISQKPSRDICQRGTSLTIQCQVDSQVTMMFWYRQQPGQSLTLIATANQGSEATYESGFVIDKFPISRPNLTFSTLTVSNMSPEDSSIYLCSVESGTGIYGYTFGSGTRLTVV.

The rearrangement links TRBV30 to TRBJ1-4, with D perhaps TRBD1 (6 bases). V lost 3 bases and J 6 bases, leaving 17 bases between the germline ends. This CDR3 has 15 amino acids. Germline V gene data show CDR1 as GTSNPN and CDR2 as SVGIG (reference sequence). As DNA, the CDR3 is TGTGCCTGGAGAACACAGGGAAATATCGATGAAAAACTGTTTTTT. Translation: CAWRTQGNIDEKLFF. Full variable domain (missing parts from reference TRBV30 and TRBJ1-4): SQTIHQWPATLVQPVGSPLSLECTVEGTSNPNLYWYRQAAGRGLQLLFYSVGIGQISSEVPQNLSASRPQDRQFILSSKKLLLSDSGFYLCAWRTQGNIDEKLFFGSGTQLSVL.

V usage is TRBV27 and J usage is TRBJ1-1; no clear D. Germline V CDR1 and CDR2: MNHEY, SMNVEV (reference sequence). This CDR3 region has 14 residues. Between the trimmed V and J ends, which lost 7 bases and 0 bases, there was a span of 12 bases. The DNA for the CDR3 is TGTGCCAGCACCAATTCTGTAATGAACACTGAAGCTTTCTTT. It yields the protein CASTNSVMNTEAFF.

This rearrangement joins TRBV13 to TRBJ2-3; 7 positions agree with TRBD1. CDR1 is PRHDT, CDR2 FYEKMQ, per germline (reference sequence). The length of the CDR3 is 14 residues. With 8 bases clipped from V and 2 bases from J, the junction kept 7 bases outside the gene matches. CDR3 DNA sequence: TGTGCCAGCTATTCCGGGACAGCCACAGATACGCAGTATTTT. Translating it yields CASYSGTATDTQYF. The whole variable domain, remainder taken from reference TRBV13 and TRBJ2-3, is AAGVIQSPRHLIKEKRETATLKCYPIPRHDTVYWYQQGPGQDPQFLISFYEKMQSDKGSIPDRFSAQQFSDYHSELNMSSLELGDSALYFCASYSGTATDTQYFGPGTRLTVL.

This CDR3 reads CASSARPDTEAFF. The CDR3 DNA reads as TGTGCCAGCAGCGCCCGTCCGGACACTGAAGCTTTCTTT. The rearrangement uses TRBV9 and TRBJ1-1; D is unresolved. V was cut by 3 bases and J by 3 bases, with 9 bases left in between. Germline V gene lookup returns CDR1 SGDLS and CDR2 YYNGEE. This CDR3 is built from 13 residues.

There are a few counts of this clone. The chain has TRBV18 and TRBJ2-7; tentative D call: TRBD2 (5 bases). Between the trimmed V and J ends, which lost 2 bases and 2 bases, there was a span of 10 bases. The CDR3 has 14 residues. Germline V gene sequence: CDR1 KGHSH, CDR2 LQKENI. CDR3 DNA sequence: TGTGCCAGCTCACCATGGGAGAGGGCCTACGAGCAGTACTTC. Translated, it gives CASSPWERAYEQYF.

In this sample, this clone turned up a few times. The rearrangement uses TRBV7-2 and TRBJ2-7; no firm D call. Germline CDR1 is SGHTA and CDR2 is FQGNSA. The germline V and J ends were trimmed by 5 bases and 4 bases, with 27 bases remaining between them. CDR3 length equals 18 residues. This CDR3 is CASSRLSRYRPTLYEQYF. The CDR3 region has the DNA TGTGCCAGCAGCCGATTGAGCAGGTATCGCCCCACTCTATACGAGCAGTACTTC.

The chain recombines TRBV29-1 with TRBJ1-2; D is possibly TRBD1 (5 bases). Germline V gives CDR1 SQVTM, CDR2 ANQGSEA. The V end was cut by 6 bases, the J end by 8 bases, with 10 bases between. CDR3 length: 10 residues. DNA of the CDR3: TGCAGCGTGCACCAGGGAGGCTACACCTTC. It translates to CSVHQGGYTF.

This clone is a singleton in its sample. The chain recombines TRBV14 with TRBJ2-5; maybe TRBD1 (6 bases). The CDR3 contains 13 residues. In germline, CDR1 is SGHDN, CDR2 FVKESK. The V end was cut by 1 base, the J end by 5 bases, with 8 bases between. CDR3 residues: CASSQARGETQYF. The CDR3 bases are TGTGCCAGCAGCCAAGCCAGGGGCGAGACCCAGTACTTC.

This clone was counted a single time. This chain links TRBV13 with TRBJ2-3, with 13 bases fitting TRBD2. This CDR3 is 20 amino acids long. V was clipped by 4 bases and J by 4 bases; unmatched bases: 17. CDR1 and CDR2 from the germline V gene are PRHDT and FYEKMQ (reference sequence). CDR3 in DNA: TGTGCCAGCAGCTCCCTAATAAGACTAGCGGGGGGAATCCCCCCAGATACGCAGTATTTT. Translating it yields CASSSLIRLAGGIPPDTQYF. Using reference TRBV13 and TRBJ2-3 for the parts outside the CDR3, the full variable domain is AAGVIQSPRHLIKEKRETATLKCYPIPRHDTVYWYQQGPGQDPQFLISFYEKMQSDKGSIPDRFSAQQFSDYHSELNMSSLELGDSALYFCASSSLIRLAGGIPPDTQYFGPGTRLTVL.

This clone was seen a handful of times. The chain couples TRBV23-1 to TRBJ1-2; no firm D call. TRBV23-1 is marked as an open reading frame, function uncertain. The CDR3 consists of 13 residues. Trimming pared 2 bases from V and 3 bases from J, leaving 7 bases between. The CDR3 loop reads CASSQPRYYGYTF. CDR3 in DNA: TGCGCCAGCAGTCAACCTCGGTACTATGGCTACACCTTC.

The chain recombines TRBV29-1 with TRBJ1-1; TRBD1 matches 9 bases. The length of the CDR3 is 15 residues. Germline lookup yields CDR1 SQVTM and CDR2 ANQGSEA. The DNA for the CDR3 is TGCAGTACCCGTTTTCGGGACAGGGTGGGAACTGAAGCTTTCTTT. Amino acid sequence: CSTRFRDRVGTEAFF.

This chain links TRBV5-6 with TRBJ1-5; perhaps TRBD1 as D (5 bases). CDR3 length equals 15 residues. The germline CDR1 and CDR2 sequences are SGHDT and YYEEEE. Trimming took 4 bases from V and 6 from J, leaving 17 bases between them. CDR3 loop: CASSGRDLLVQPQHF. DNA of the CDR3: TGTGCCAGCAGCGGCCGGGACCTCCTCGTTCAGCCCCAGCATTTT.

V and J are TRBV29-1 and TRBJ2-7; D not certain. Per germline, CDR1 SQVTM and CDR2 ANQGSEA. The CDR3 extends over 13 amino acids. The ends were cut back, 1 base at V and 2 bases at J, with 9 bases in the middle. In DNA, the CDR3 is TGCAGCGTTGAAGGTGGGGTCCCCTACGAGCAGTACTTC. It encodes CSVEGGVPYEQYF.

This clone was detected a few times. The sample carries other DNA sequences with the same CDR3. The chain has TRBV9 and TRBJ2-5; 8 bases map to TRBD2. The CDR3 sequence is 15 residues long. J was trimmed by 4 bases and V by 1 base; bases with no gene match: 6. CDR1 SGDLS and CDR2 YYNGEE come from the germline V gene. The CDR3 is CASSVSGGAVETQYF. CDR3 coding DNA: TGTGCCAGCAGCGTATCCGGGGGGGCCGTAGAGACCCAGTACTTC.

This rearrangement joins TRBV2 to TRBJ2-7, with D tentatively TRBD1 or TRBD2 (5 bases each). In germline, CDR1 is SNHLY, CDR2 FYNNEI. V lost 1 base, J lost 6 bases, and 7 bases lay in between. The CDR3 has 12 amino acids. The CDR3 DNA is TGTGCCAGCAGTGAAGTGGGACCCGAGCAGTACTTC. Translated: CASSEVGPEQYF.

The chain joins TRBV7-9 to TRBJ2-2; a weak D match, TRBD2 (5 bases). This CDR3 is built from 13 residues. Germline-derived CDR1 and CDR2 are SEHNR and FQNEAQ (reference sequence). Trimming left V 6 bases short and J 6 bases short, with 11 bases between. The CDR3 loop reads CASSSEAAGELFF. As DNA, the CDR3 is TGTGCCAGCAGTTCGGAGGCAGCCGGGGAGCTGTTTTTT.

The J gene is TRBJ2-2, the V gene TRBV29-1; unclear D gene. Between the trimmed V and J ends, which lost 4 bases and 6 bases, there was a span of 9 bases. CDR1 and CDR2 (germline): SQVTM, ANQGSEA. CDR3 length: 12 residues. CDR3 residues: CSVGSRPGELFF. The CDR3 region has the DNA TGCAGCGTTGGTAGCCGTCCCGGGGAGCTGTTTTTT.

This sequence joins TRBV5-4 and TRBJ1-6; the D gene is possibly TRBD1 (5 bases). The CDR3 runs 15 residues. The germline gives CDR1 SGHNT, CDR2 YYREEE (reference sequence). Deletions cut 2 bases from V and 3 bases from J, with 9 bases between. The CDR3 is CASSFRQSYNSPLHF. The CDR3 DNA is TGTGCCAGCAGCTTCCGACAGAGCTATAATTCACCCCTCCACTTT.

Only a few counts were recorded for this clone. The chain employs TRBV25-1 and TRBJ2-7, with D perhaps matching TRBD2 (5 bases). V dropped 8 bases and J dropped 0 bases, with 11 bases sitting between them. Germline CDR1 reads MGHDK; CDR2 reads SYGVNS. This CDR3 spans 13 amino acids. The CDR3: CASYGLPSYEQYF. DNA for the CDR3: TGTGCCAGCTATGGACTGCCCTCCTACGAGCAGTACTTC.

The chain joins TRBV14 to TRBJ2-2; TRBD1 aligns across 9 bases. The CDR3 extends over 15 amino acids. Looked up from germline, CDR1 is SGHDN and CDR2 is FVKESK. Trimming cost V 2 bases and J 4 bases; bases outside gene matches: 2. CDR3 residues: CASSQRGQGTGELFF. In DNA, the CDR3 is TGTGCCAGCAGCCAACGGGGACAGGGCACCGGGGAGCTGTTTTTT. Using reference TRBV14 and TRBJ2-2 for the parts outside the CDR3, the full variable domain is EAGVTQFPSHSVIEKGQTVTLRCDPISGHDNLYWYRRVMGKEIKFLLHFVKESKQDESGMPNNRFLAERTGGTYSTLKVQPAELEDSGVYFCASSQRGQGTGELFFGEGSRLTVL.

This clone was seen more than once but under ten times. CDR3 protein: CSVETGFEQYF. CDR3 DNA: TGCAGCGTTGAGACAGGGTTCGAGCAGTACTTC. The chain uses TRBV29-1 and TRBJ2-7; 7 nucleotides align to TRBD1. This CDR3 comprises 11 residues. Germline V CDR1 and CDR2: SQVTM, ANQGSEA. The V segment lost 3 bases and the J segment 6 bases; nucleotides outside the gene matches: 2.

This clone showed up just a few times. This chain links TRBV30 with TRBJ2-5, with D perhaps matching TRBD1 (5 bases). Trimming shortened V by 3 bases and J by 0 bases, and 11 bases separated the two germline ends. Looked up from germline, CDR1 is GTSNPN and CDR2 is SVGIG (reference sequence). The CDR3 is 14 residues long. The chain's CDR3 is CAWRRQPNQETQYF. DNA of the CDR3: TGTGCCTGGAGGCGACAGCCGAACCAAGAGACCCAGTACTTC.

The sample holds a few counts of this clone. The CDR3 nucleotides read TGTGCCATCAGTGAGTCGTATAACAGCAACTATGGCTACACCTTC. Translating it yields CAISESYNSNYGYTF. This sequence joins TRBV10-3 and TRBJ1-2, with D unclear. The germline V gene encodes CDR1 ENHRY and CDR2 SYGVKD. CDR3 length: 15 residues. Trimming left V 0 bases short and J 2 bases short, with 10 bases between.

This chain links TRBV9 with TRBJ2-1, with D tentatively TRBD2 (5 bases). This CDR3 is 13 amino acids long. V dropped 4 bases and J dropped 4 bases, with 9 bases sitting between them. CDR1 is SGDLS, CDR2 YYNGEE, per germline. The CDR3 coding sequence is TGTGCCAGCAGCAGGACTGGATACAATGAGCAGTTCTTC. Its translation: CASSRTGYNEQFF.

J is TRBJ1-1 and V is TRBV7-2; D call uncertain. The CDR3 length is 13 residues. Trimming removed 3 bases at V and 2 bases at J, with 7 bases between. Germline assignment: CDR1 SGHTA and CDR2 FQGNSA. The CDR3: CASSFDGNTEAFF. The CDR3 bases are TGTGCCAGCAGCTTCGATGGTAACACTGAAGCTTTCTTT.

The V call is TRBV23-1, the J call TRBJ1-3; D unclear. TRBV23-1 is flagged as an ORF with uncertain function. The V gene lost 0 bases and the J gene lost 4 bases, with 4 bases spanning the gap. CDR3 size: 13 residues. The CDR3 nucleotides read TGCGCCAGCAGTCAATCAAAGGGAAACACCATATATTTT. Translation gives CASSQSKGNTIYF.

The J gene is TRBJ2-3, the V gene TRBV7-8; TRBD2 matches at 11 bases. V lost 3 bases to trimming and J lost 5 bases; unmatched junction nucleotides: 4. The CDR3 extends over 15 amino acids. Germline values: CDR1 SGHVS, CDR2 FQNEAQ. The DNA of the CDR3 is TGTGCCAGCAGCTTTCGGCTAGCGGGGGGAGATACGCAGTATTTT. It codes for CASSFRLAGGDTQYF.

This clone was seen a handful of times. This chain connects TRBV9 to TRBJ1-1, with D tentatively TRBD1 (5 bases). The CDR3 contains 14 residues. Trimming removed 1 base at V and 6 bases at J, with 13 bases between. The germline gives CDR1 SGDLS, CDR2 YYNGEE. The CDR3 spells CASSVTPGHPEAFF. The CDR3 DNA follows: TGTGCCAGCAGCGTAACCCCAGGGCACCCTGAAGCTTTCTTT.

The chain links TRBV29-1 to TRBJ2-3, with D possibly being TRBD2 (5 bases). The CDR3 loop spans 14 amino acids. V was clipped by 4 bases and J by 0 bases, with 11 bases between them. Germline CDR1 is SQVTM and CDR2 is ANQGSEA. For the CDR3, the DNA is TGCAGCGTTGGGGTACGGAGGAGCACAGATACGCAGTATTTT. It encodes CSVGVRRSTDTQYF.

This clone was seen more than once but under ten times. The rearrangement links TRBV4-3 to TRBJ2-3, with a possible D match to TRBD2 (6 bases). V lost 0 bases and J 1 base, leaving 17 bases between the germline ends. The CDR3 length is 18 residues. Germline-derived CDR1 and CDR2 are LGHNA and YSLEER. As DNA, the CDR3 is TGCGCCAGCAGCCAAGATCCCCCGGGGCGGGGAGGCACAGATACGCAGTATTTT. It is translated as CASSQDPPGRGGTDTQYF.